This entry describes one T cell receptor (beta chain). The data were taken from a study of shared clonotypes between healthy human individuals. Here immunoSEQ multiplex PCR was the method, and the copy in TCRdb shows in-frame clones only, minus some. Of about 1.1 million clones listed, 60% to 85% were seen once; the top ten hold 0.89%. The V and J ends lost 0 bases and 9 bases, in that order; junction bases with no gene match: 14. CDR1 is SEHNR, CDR2 FQNEAQ, per germline (reference sequence). The CDR3 contains 18 residues. The rearrangement joins TRBV7-9 to TRBJ2-1; TRBD2 matches at 10 bases. Sequenced: memory CD4+ T cells from PBMCs. The sample's subset: CD45RA-negative fraction. This receptor was identified in a man between 18 and 29 years old in good health. Some clones in this sample may be carry-over from other donors' samples. The CDR3 coding sequence is TGTGCCAGCAGCTTAGCGGTGAGGCCTAGCGGGAGTGACACTGAGCAGTTCTTC. Encoded protein: CASSLAVRPSGSDTEQFF.